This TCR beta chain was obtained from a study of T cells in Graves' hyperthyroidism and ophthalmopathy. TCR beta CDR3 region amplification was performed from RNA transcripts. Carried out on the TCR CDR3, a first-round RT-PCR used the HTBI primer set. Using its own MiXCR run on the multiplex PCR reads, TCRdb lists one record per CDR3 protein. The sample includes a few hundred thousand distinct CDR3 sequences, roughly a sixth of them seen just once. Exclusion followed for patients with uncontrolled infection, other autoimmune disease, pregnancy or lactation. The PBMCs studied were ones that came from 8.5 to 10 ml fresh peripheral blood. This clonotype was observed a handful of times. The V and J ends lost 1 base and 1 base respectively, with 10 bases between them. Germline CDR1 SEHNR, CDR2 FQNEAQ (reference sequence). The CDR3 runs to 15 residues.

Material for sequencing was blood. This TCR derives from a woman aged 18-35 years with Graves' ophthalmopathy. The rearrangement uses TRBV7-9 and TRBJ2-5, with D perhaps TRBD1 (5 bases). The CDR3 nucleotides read TGTGCCAGCAGCTTAGGGGGCGACAGCCAAGAGACCCAGTACTTC. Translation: CASSLGGDSQETQYF.